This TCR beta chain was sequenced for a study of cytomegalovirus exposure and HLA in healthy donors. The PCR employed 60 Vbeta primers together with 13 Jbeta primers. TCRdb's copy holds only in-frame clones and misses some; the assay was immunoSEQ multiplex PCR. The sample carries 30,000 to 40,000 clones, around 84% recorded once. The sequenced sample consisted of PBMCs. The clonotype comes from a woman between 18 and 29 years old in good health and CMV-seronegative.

In nucleotides, the CDR3 is TGTGCCAGCAGTTTAAGCGGGAGCTCCTACGAGCAGTACTTC. Translating it yields CASSLSGSSYEQYF. V gene TRBV27 combines with J gene TRBJ2-7; TRBD2 matches 8 bases. CDR1 MNHEY and CDR2 SMNVEV come from the germline V gene (reference sequence). V dropped 2 bases and J dropped 0; count of bases not matched to a gene: 0. The CDR3 covers 14 residues.